A selection of T cell receptor beta chains follows, all from one sample in a study of T cell responses to AZD1222 COVID-19 vaccine. Here immunoSEQ multiplex PCR was the method, and the copy in TCRdb shows in-frame clones only, minus some. The sample lists fewer than 180,000 clones; 94% were seen once. The sample was peripheral blood, taken on day 0 of AZD1222 vaccination. The receptor set was obtained from an adult in good health. CDR3s include the opening cysteine and the closing phenylalanine or tryptophan. A D gene is named only where the DNA matches it firmly. Expanded clones are given a class, and other clones once, few, many or no size at all.

j_call v_call cdr3_length clone_size d_call cdr3_nt cdr3_aa
TRBJ1-2 TRBV25-1 13 . TRBD1 TGTGCCAGTGGCCGGACAGGAGCCGATGGCTACACCTTC CASGRTGADGYTF
TRBJ1-2 TRBV5-1 15 . . TGCGCCAGCATCCCAGGTCCAGGGTCGGACTATGGCTACACCTTC CASIPGPGSDYGYTF
TRBJ2-2 TRBV7-6 16 . . TGTGCCAGCAGCTCCCTCTCTGGGGGGAACACCGGGGAGCTGTTTTTT CASSSLSGGNTGELFF
TRBJ1-5 TRBV19 19 . . TGTGCCAGTAGTACCCCCGGGGTGTTAGTTGGAGATAGCAATCAGCCCCAGCATTTT CASSTPGVLVGDSNQPQHF
TRBJ1-1 TRBV3-1/TRBV3-2 12 . . TGTGCCAGCAGCTACAGAGGGACTGAAGCTTTCTTT CASSYRGTEAFF
TRBJ1-1 TRBV4-1 16 . . TGCGCCAGCAGCCAATTAGGTCGAAACATGAACACTGAAGCTTTCTTT CASSQLGRNMNTEAFF
TRBJ1-1 TRBV6-9 18 . TRBD1 TGTGCCAGCAATCCTAACCCCCTACAGGGGATTCGGAACACTGAAGCTTTCTTT CASNPNPLQGIRNTEAFF
TRBJ1-2 TRBV5-1 15 . TRBD1 TGCGCCAGCAGCCCGGGGGGACAGACTAACTATGGCTACACCTTC CASSPGGQTNYGYTF
TRBJ1-2 TRBV10-3 16 . . TGTGCCATCATGGGGGGGACCGACACCGGCGGATATGGCTACACCTTC CAIMGGTDTGGYGYTF
TRBJ2-3 TRBV19 13 . . TGTGCCAGTAGTAGCGGAAGCACAGATACGCAGTATTTT CASSSGSTDTQYF
TRBJ1-3 TRBV4-1 17 . TRBD1 TGCGCCAGCAGCCAAGTCCTGACAGGGTCAAAAGGAAACACCATATATTTT CASSQVLTGSKGNTIYF
TRBJ1-1 TRBV30 12 once . TGTGCCCAGGGTCTGGTGAACACTGAAGCTTTCTTT CAQGLVNTEAFF
TRBJ2-5 TRBV5-1 19 . TRBD2 TGCGCCAGCAGCTTGGAACTAGCGGGGGTATATTCCTACCAAGAGACCCAGTACTTC CASSLELAGVYSYQETQYF
TRBJ2-5 TRBV7-2 16 . TRBD2 TGTGCCAGCAGCTTTGGGACTAGCGGGGGCCAAGAGACCCAGTACTTC CASSFGTSGGQETQYF
TRBJ1-1 TRBV20-1 11 few . TGCAGTGCTCGATTTAACACTGAAGCTTTCTTT CSARFNTEAFF
TRBJ1-2 TRBV5-4 14 . . TGTGCCAGCAGCCCTCGGCAGGGTCAATATGGCTACACCTTC CASSPRQGQYGYTF
TRBJ1-6 TRBV30 10 . . TGTGCCTGGGGGACCTCACCCCTCCACTTT CAWGTSPLHF
TRBJ2-1 TRBV7-8 11 . . TGTGCCAGCAGCTCGACACCAAAGCAGTTCTTC CASSSTPKQFF
TRBJ2-1 TRBV5-1 15 . . TGCGCCAGCAGCTTGGGTGGGGGGCCTTACAATGAGCAGTTCTTC CASSLGGGPYNEQFF
TRBJ1-1 TRBV4-1 14 . . TGCGCCAGCAGCCAATTGGGACAGAACACTGAAGCTTTCTTT CASSQLGQNTEAFF
TRBJ1-2 TRBV27 14 . . TGTGCCAGCAGTTCATCGGGGACCCCGTCCGGCTACACCTTC CASSSSGTPSGYTF
TRBJ1-4 TRBV5-1 15 once TRBD1 TGCGCCAGCAGCTTGGGGGACAGTTACGGTGAAAAACTGTTTTTT CASSLGDSYGEKLFF
TRBJ1-5 TRBV18 15 . TRBD1 TGTGCCAGCTCACCGACAGGGGATAAGAATCAGCCCCAGCATTTT CASSPTGDKNQPQHF
TRBJ2-1 TRBV30 14 . . TGTGCCTGGAGCCACCTGAGCTCCTACAATGAGCAGTTCTTC CAWSHLSSYNEQFF
TRBJ2-3 TRBV28 13 . . TGTGCCACCTACAGGGATGGCACAGATACGCAGTATTTT CATYRDGTDTQYF
TRBJ2-1 TRBV12-5 16 . . TGTGCCAGTGGTTTGGTAACTGGTAGCTCCTACAATGAGCAGTTCTTC CASGLVTGSSYNEQFF
TRBJ2-6 TRBV7-3 18 . . TGTGCCAGCAGCTCCGTTACAGGGTTCAGCTCTGGGGCCAACGTCCTGACTTTC CASSSVTGFSSGANVLTF
TRBJ1-1 TRBV10-3 14 few TRBD1 TGTGCCATCAGTCCACAGGGGAGTGGGACTGAAGCTTTCTTT CAISPQGSGTEAFF
TRBJ2-1 TRBV18 15 . . TGTGCCAGCTCAACCAGGGTAGGTTCCTACAATGAGCAGTTCTTC CASSTRVGSYNEQFF